The 3 T cell receptor beta chains below were found in one sample sequenced in a study of PD-L1 blockade in urothelial cancer. Sequencing used immunoSEQ multiplex PCR; TCRdb keeps in-frame clones, though not all of them. The sample includes 130,000 or so clones, approximately 84% of them seen just once. Sample time point: pretreatment peripheral blood. This material consisted of PBMCs, taken around atezolizumab (anti-PD-L1) treatment. The origin of the receptors is a man in his fifties or sixties with urothelial cancer.

The table lists this clone with a few counts. The chain combines TRBV7-2 with TRBJ2-7, with 7 bases identical to TRBD2. The CDR3 loop spans 12 amino acids. CDR1 is SGHTA, CDR2 FQGNSA, per germline. The junction had 3 bases not matched to a gene; V was cut back by 5 bases and J by 5 bases. The CDR3 protein is CASSRLADEQYF. The CDR3 region has the DNA TGTGCCAGCAGCAGACTAGCTGACGAGCAGTACTTC.

This sequence joins TRBV30 and TRBJ2-1; TRBD2 agrees at 11 bases. The junction had 4 bases not matched to a gene; V was cut back by 6 bases and J by 3 bases. Germline CDR1 is GTSNPN and CDR2 is SVGIG (reference sequence). The CDR3 covers 14 residues. The CDR3 loop is CACRLAGLYNEQFF. Written as DNA, the CDR3 is TGTGCCTGCAGACTAGCGGGGCTCTACAATGAGCAGTTCTTC.

The rearrangement joins TRBV27 to TRBJ2-1, with 8 bases fitting TRBD2. CDR1 and CDR2 (germline): MNHEY, SMNVEV (reference sequence). The CDR3 consists of 17 residues. J was trimmed by 10 bases and V by 2 bases; bases with no gene match: 16. CDR3 residues: CASSLLFLAGRLGEQFF. The CDR3 nucleotides are TGTGCCAGCAGTTTACTTTTCCTAGCGGGTCGATTGGGGGAGCAGTTCTTC.